The rows below give T cell receptor beta chains drawn from one sample of a study of TIL therapy for anti-PD-1-resistant metastatic lung cancer. Using immunoSEQ multiplex PCR, the repertoire was profiled, and TCRdb retains in-frame clones only, with some absent. The data show 20,000 to 30,000 clones, about 60% seen once. Sequenced material: tumor tissue, taken at baseline. The receptors were sampled from a woman aged 30 to 85 with non-small cell lung cancer. Both conserved end residues are part of each CDR3. Each record gives: J gene, D gene, clone size, V gene, CDR3 protein, CDR3 DNA. A D gene is named only where the DNA matches it firmly. Some rows mark clone size as missing; the rest say once, few, many or name a class of expanded clone.

TRBJ2-2 | NA | NA | TRBV7-2 | CASSESGFFTGELFF | TGTGCCAGCAGTGAATCCGGGTTCTTCACCGGGGAGCTGTTTTTT
TRBJ1-2 | TRBD1 | NA | TRBV30 | CAWSTGQGLFYGYTF | TGTGCCTGGTCTACCGGACAGGGGCTGTTCTATGGCTACACCTTC
TRBJ2-1 | NA | NA | TRBV4-1 | CASSQERLPYNEQFF | TGCGCCAGCAGCCAAGAGCGGTTACCCTACAATGAGCAGTTCTTC
TRBJ2-6 | NA | NA | TRBV7-9 | CASSLLRATGANVLTF | TGTGCCAGCAGCTTACTGCGGGCGACTGGGGCCAACGTCCTGACTTTC
TRBJ2-3 | NA | NA | TRBV4-2 | CASSQEGGPADTQYF | TGTGCCAGCAGCCAAGAGGGGGGGCCGGCAGATACGCAGTATTTT
TRBJ1-1 | NA | NA | TRBV18 | CASSPGLNTEAFF | TGTGCCAGCTCACCAGGGCTAAACACTGAAGCTTTCTTT
TRBJ2-7 | NA | NA | TRBV10-3 | CAIQEGRSPPYEQYF | TGTGCCATCCAAGAGGGGCGGTCTCCCCCCTACGAGCAGTACTTC
TRBJ2-7 | TRBD2 | few | TRBV9 | CASSFRAGGSAEQYF | TGTGCCAGCAGCTTCCGAGCGGGAGGGTCCGCCGAGCAGTACTTC
TRBJ2-1 | TRBD1 | once | TRBV5-8 | CASSAQGQEHYYNEQFF | TGTGCCAGCAGCGCCCAAGGACAGGAACATTATTACAATGAGCAGTTCTTC
TRBJ1-2 | NA | few | TRBV5-1 | CASSLGTPGYGYTF | TGCGCCAGCAGCTTGGGGACACCAGGCTATGGCTACACCTTC
TRBJ1-2 | NA | NA | TRBV27 | CASSLSTPGGVPYGYTF | TGTGCCAGCAGTTTATCGACCCCGGGAGGGGTACCCTATGGCTACACCTTC
TRBJ2-1 | TRBD2 | NA | TRBV7-7 | CASSLAGASNEQFF | TGTGCCAGCAGTTTAGCGGGAGCGTCGAATGAGCAGTTCTTC
TRBJ1-3 | NA | NA | TRBV19 | CASSGRGRPGNTIYF | TGTGCCAGTAGTGGCAGGGGAAGACCCGGAAACACCATATATTTT
TRBJ2-2 | TRBD2 | NA | TRBV5-1 | CASSLEGLVSGELFF | TGCGCCAGCAGCTTGGAGGGACTAGTAAGCGGGGAGCTGTTTTTT
TRBJ1-2 | TRBD1 | NA | TRBV6-5 | CASTQRQGSGYTF | TGTGCCAGCACCCAGAGACAGGGGAGTGGCTACACCTTC
TRBJ2-7 | NA | NA | TRBV5-1 | CASSEASAAYEQYF | TGCGCCAGCAGCGAGGCGTCTGCTGCCTACGAGCAGTACTTC
TRBJ1-1 | NA | NA | TRBV1 | CTSSQDPEGNTEAFF | TGCACCAGCAGCCAAGATCCCGAAGGGAACACTGAAGCTTTCTTT
TRBJ2-1 | TRBD1 | NA | TRBV5-1 | CASSLGQGWDQEQFF | TGCGCCAGCAGCTTGGGACAGGGGTGGGATCAGGAGCAGTTCTTC
TRBJ2-2 | NA | NA | TRBV30 | CAWRLETEHGELFF | TGTGCCTGGAGGTTAGAGACCGAACATGGGGAGCTGTTTTTT
TRBJ2-3 | NA | NA | TRBV11-2 | CASSLGRGVGSTDTQYF | TGTGCCAGCAGCTTAGGCCGCGGGGTGGGTAGCACAGATACGCAGTATTTT
TRBJ1-6 | TRBD1 | few | TRBV6-4 | CASSPVDTGTGVSPLHF | TGTGCCAGCAGTCCAGTTGACACCGGGACAGGGGTTTCACCCCTCCACTTT
TRBJ2-1 | TRBD2 | NA | TRBV6-1 | CASSEAMRGRASEEQFF | TGTGCCAGCAGTGAAGCTATGCGCGGGAGGGCCTCGGAAGAGCAGTTCTTC
TRBJ1-5 | NA | NA | TRBV19 | CASKRGGIDSNQPQHF | TGTGCCAGTAAAAGGGGGGGGATCGATAGCAATCAGCCCCAGCATTTT
TRBJ2-1 | TRBD2 | NA | TRBV7-9 | CASPDPASGSPNEQFF | TGTGCCAGCCCCGACCCGGCTAGCGGGAGTCCCAATGAGCAGTTCTTC
TRBJ2-7 | NA | few | TRBV6-5 | CASKPGPSYEQYF | TGTGCCAGCAAACCGGGTCCATCCTACGAGCAGTACTTC
TRBJ1-1 | TRBD1 | NA | TRBV19 | CASSEQGRTEAFF | TGTGCCAGTAGCGAACAGGGGAGAACTGAAGCTTTCTTT